This TCR beta chain was retrieved from a study of blood T cell repertoires in COVID-19 (dated by TCRdb to about 2020). With regard to the full study: Samples from collaborators originated in the United States, Italy and Spain and spanned both the acute and convalescent phases of COVID-19. The material from the prospective study consisted of cDNA or gDNA derived from T cells, B-cell-depleted T cells, or PBMCs. The dataset comprised deeply sampled blood TCRbeta repertoires from subjects exposed to, actively infected with, or recovered from COVID-19. The repertoires were released in a freely available public database intended as a resource for research on the immune response to SARS-CoV-2. Samples were obtained from the ongoing ImmuneRACE study (first 160 participants) and from 950 to 1,500 subjects provided by 6 global collaborators. Sample metadata almost always included a de-identified subject ID, COVID-19 status, age in years and sex. Where available, HLA class I and class II types were obtained from metadata supplied by the sample provider rather than from assay-based typing. The research as a whole found: The quantity of clinical and demographic metadata differed by source and by participant and was supplied without curation.

The immunoSEQ Assay, a bias-controlled multiplex PCR, was used to amplify TCRbeta CDR3 regions from genomic DNA. The authors' pipeline ran thus. The number of nucleated cells in each sample was estimated by amplification of reference gene primers within the assay. To quantify the absolute abundance of each unique TCRbeta CDR3 rearrangement, sequence reads were collapsed and filtered. For each sample, productive Simpson clonality was calculated by taking the square root of Simpson's diversity index across productive rearrangements. Sourced from immuneACCESS, this table was stored by TCRdb with only in-frame sequences that have V and J called. A share of the clones is absent; for the studies checked, an unresolved V gene accounts for under half, and the remainder has no known explanation. Clone size and V and J calls were adopted from that table, with D and trimming inferred from the DNA. Within this sample are approximately 100,000 clones, with more than 85% of them counted one time only. The ten largest clonotypes hold more than 0.85% of the sample.

This clone has a single count. Its antigen is not yet known. No clone much larger than this one lies a single base away; base qualities are absent. CDR1 and CDR2, per the germline V gene, are MDHEN and SYDVKM. The CDR3 runs 15 amino acids, cysteine and phenylalanine included. The retained sequence is limited to the CDR3, 45 bases, with the frame set at the first base. V has 10 bases trimmed and J has 0 bases trimmed; junction bases matching no gene number 8. The collaborating institutions used their own protocols to collect whole blood in K2EDTA tubes. For TCRbeta analysis, collaborators shipped samples as frozen whole blood, isolated PBMCs, or DNA extracted from either of those sample types.

Sequenced input: peripheral blood. The chain uses TRBV28 and TRBJ2-3, and 9 bases in between align with TRBD1. The sequence was obtained from a man in his 60s with acute or convalescent COVID-19. This receptor carries the CDR3 CATRRQGGSTDTQYF. The DNA sequence follows: TGTGCCACCCGTAGACAGGGGGGTAGCACAGATACGCAGTATTTT.